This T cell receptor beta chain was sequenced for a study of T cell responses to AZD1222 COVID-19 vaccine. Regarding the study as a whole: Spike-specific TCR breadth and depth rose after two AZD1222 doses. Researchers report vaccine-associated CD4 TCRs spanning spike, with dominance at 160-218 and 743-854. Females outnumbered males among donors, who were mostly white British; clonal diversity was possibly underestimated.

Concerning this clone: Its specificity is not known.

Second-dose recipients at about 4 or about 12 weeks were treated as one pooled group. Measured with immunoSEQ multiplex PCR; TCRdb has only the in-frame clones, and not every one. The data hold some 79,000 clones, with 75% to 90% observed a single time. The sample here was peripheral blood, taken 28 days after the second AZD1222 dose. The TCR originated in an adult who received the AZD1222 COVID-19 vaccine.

CDR3 nucleotide sequence: TGTGCCAGCAGTTCAGGGAACACTGAAGCTTTCTTT. Amino acid sequence: CASSSGNTEAFF. The gene calls are TRBV28 and TRBJ1-1; D uncertain. The length of the CDR3 is 12 residues. CDR1 and CDR2 from the germline V gene are MDHEN and SYDVKM. Trimming stripped 4 bases from V and 1 base from J, with 4 bases between. The full variable domain, with the rest looked up from reference TRBV28 and TRBJ1-1, is DVKVTQSSRYLVKRTGEKVFLECVQDMDHENMFWYRQDPGLGLRLIYFSYDVKMKEKGDIPEGYSVSREKKERFSLILESASTNQTSMYLCASSSGNTEAFFGQGTRLTVV.